Included here is one T cell receptor beta chain sequence, with context. What it binds is not known. Unique molecular identifiers were present on the cDNA, which also gained a universal primer site by template switching. MiXCR was run by TCRdb on the 5' RACE reads, yielding one entry per CDR3 protein. The sample records about 660,000 distinct CDR3 sequences, around 8.6% being singletons. These data belong to a study of identical twins. Study-wide findings and caveats: Fewer insertions characterized abundant cord blood beta clonotypes, whereas memory repertoires showed none.

The CDR3 has 16 residues. Germline trimming cut 2 bases from V and 0 bases from J; bases unmatched to any gene: 7. Germline V lookup: CDR1 KGHSH, CDR2 LQKENI. The sample was also linked to a second study, of yellow fever vaccine responses in identical twins.

V gene TRBV18 combines with J gene TRBJ2-7; TRBD1 matches 7 bases. Sequenced material: PBMCs. The receptor was derived from a woman younger than 35 in good health. The CDR3 nucleotides read TGTGCCAGCTCACCAGGGGCAGGGGGTTACTCCTACGAGCAGTACTTC. Translation: CASSPGAGGYSYEQYF.